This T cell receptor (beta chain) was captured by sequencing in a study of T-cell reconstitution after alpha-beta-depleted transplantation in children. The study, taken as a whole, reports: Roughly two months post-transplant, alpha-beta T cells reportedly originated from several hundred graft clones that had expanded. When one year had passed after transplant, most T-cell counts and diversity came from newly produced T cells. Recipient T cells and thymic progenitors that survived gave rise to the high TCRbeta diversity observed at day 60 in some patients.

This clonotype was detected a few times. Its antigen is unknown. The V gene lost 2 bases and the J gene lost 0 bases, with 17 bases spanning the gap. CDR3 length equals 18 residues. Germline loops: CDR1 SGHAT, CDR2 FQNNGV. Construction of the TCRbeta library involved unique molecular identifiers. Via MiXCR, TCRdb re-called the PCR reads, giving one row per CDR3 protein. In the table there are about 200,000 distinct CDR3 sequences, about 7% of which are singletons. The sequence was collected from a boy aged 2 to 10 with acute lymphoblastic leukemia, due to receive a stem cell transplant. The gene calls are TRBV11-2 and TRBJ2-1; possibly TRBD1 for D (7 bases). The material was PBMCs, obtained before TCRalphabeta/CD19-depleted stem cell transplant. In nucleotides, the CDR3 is TGTGCCAGCAGCTTATTAGGCGGGACAGAAAGCTCCTACAATGAGCAGTTCTTC. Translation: CASSLLGGTESSYNEQFF.